The entry below describes one TCR beta chain. This sample was taken from a study of blood T cell repertoires in COVID-19. At the level of the study: There were acute and convalescent COVID-19 samples, and they came from the United States, Italy and Spain. T cells, B-cell-depleted T cells, or PBMCs provided the cDNA or gDNA that served as material.

The CDR3 has 14 residues. The V gene lost 3 bases and the J gene lost 4 bases, with 12 bases spanning the gap. The germline gives CDR1 LNHDA, CDR2 SQIVND (reference sequence). The authors' processing: Estimates of nucleated cell counts were drawn from the amplification of reference gene primers. Method: immunoSEQ multiplex PCR; TCRdb's copy keeps in-frame clones and lacks some. The DNA gave D and trimming, while V, J and clone size come from that table. The sample includes roughly 250,000 clones, around nine tenths seen only once; the top ten take 2% to 2.5%. The material sequenced was peripheral blood. The chain couples TRBV19 to TRBJ1-2; possibly TRBD1 for D (6 bases). This TCR was recovered from a woman aged 35 to 49 who had recovered from COVID-19. The CDR3 sequence is CASSIPPGVYGYTF. Written as DNA, the CDR3 is TGTGCCAGTAGTATCCCACCAGGGGTCTATGGCTACACCTTC.